The present entry profiles one T cell receptor beta chain with its context. V shed 4 bases and J shed 4 bases, with 19 bases lying between them. The CDR3 totals 17 residues. Germline CDR1 reads PRHDT; CDR2 reads FYEKMQ (reference sequence). TCRdb keeps only in-frame clones here, not all; method: immunoSEQ multiplex PCR. The table has some 210,000 clones, about 90% seen once. The data originate from a study of blood T cell repertoires in COVID-19. Enrollment of patients from Seattle took place during active infection, with longitudinal follow-up. This sequence originates from a man aged 55 to 70 with COVID-19, enrolled during active disease. The rearrangement joins TRBV13 to TRBJ2-2; tentatively, D is TRBD1 (6 bases). Specimen: peripheral blood. For the CDR3, the DNA is TGTGCCAGCAGCTCAAGTTACAGGGCCCGAAGCACCGGGGAGCTGTTTTTT. Its protein is CASSSSYRARSTGELFF. The full variable domain, in which reference TRBV13 and TRBJ2-2 provide the parts outside the CDR3, is AAGVIQSPRHLIKEKRETATLKCYPIPRHDTVYWYQQGPGQDPQFLISFYEKMQSDKGSIPDRFSAQQFSDYHSELNMSSLELGDSALYFCASSSSYRARSTGELFFGEGSRLTVL.